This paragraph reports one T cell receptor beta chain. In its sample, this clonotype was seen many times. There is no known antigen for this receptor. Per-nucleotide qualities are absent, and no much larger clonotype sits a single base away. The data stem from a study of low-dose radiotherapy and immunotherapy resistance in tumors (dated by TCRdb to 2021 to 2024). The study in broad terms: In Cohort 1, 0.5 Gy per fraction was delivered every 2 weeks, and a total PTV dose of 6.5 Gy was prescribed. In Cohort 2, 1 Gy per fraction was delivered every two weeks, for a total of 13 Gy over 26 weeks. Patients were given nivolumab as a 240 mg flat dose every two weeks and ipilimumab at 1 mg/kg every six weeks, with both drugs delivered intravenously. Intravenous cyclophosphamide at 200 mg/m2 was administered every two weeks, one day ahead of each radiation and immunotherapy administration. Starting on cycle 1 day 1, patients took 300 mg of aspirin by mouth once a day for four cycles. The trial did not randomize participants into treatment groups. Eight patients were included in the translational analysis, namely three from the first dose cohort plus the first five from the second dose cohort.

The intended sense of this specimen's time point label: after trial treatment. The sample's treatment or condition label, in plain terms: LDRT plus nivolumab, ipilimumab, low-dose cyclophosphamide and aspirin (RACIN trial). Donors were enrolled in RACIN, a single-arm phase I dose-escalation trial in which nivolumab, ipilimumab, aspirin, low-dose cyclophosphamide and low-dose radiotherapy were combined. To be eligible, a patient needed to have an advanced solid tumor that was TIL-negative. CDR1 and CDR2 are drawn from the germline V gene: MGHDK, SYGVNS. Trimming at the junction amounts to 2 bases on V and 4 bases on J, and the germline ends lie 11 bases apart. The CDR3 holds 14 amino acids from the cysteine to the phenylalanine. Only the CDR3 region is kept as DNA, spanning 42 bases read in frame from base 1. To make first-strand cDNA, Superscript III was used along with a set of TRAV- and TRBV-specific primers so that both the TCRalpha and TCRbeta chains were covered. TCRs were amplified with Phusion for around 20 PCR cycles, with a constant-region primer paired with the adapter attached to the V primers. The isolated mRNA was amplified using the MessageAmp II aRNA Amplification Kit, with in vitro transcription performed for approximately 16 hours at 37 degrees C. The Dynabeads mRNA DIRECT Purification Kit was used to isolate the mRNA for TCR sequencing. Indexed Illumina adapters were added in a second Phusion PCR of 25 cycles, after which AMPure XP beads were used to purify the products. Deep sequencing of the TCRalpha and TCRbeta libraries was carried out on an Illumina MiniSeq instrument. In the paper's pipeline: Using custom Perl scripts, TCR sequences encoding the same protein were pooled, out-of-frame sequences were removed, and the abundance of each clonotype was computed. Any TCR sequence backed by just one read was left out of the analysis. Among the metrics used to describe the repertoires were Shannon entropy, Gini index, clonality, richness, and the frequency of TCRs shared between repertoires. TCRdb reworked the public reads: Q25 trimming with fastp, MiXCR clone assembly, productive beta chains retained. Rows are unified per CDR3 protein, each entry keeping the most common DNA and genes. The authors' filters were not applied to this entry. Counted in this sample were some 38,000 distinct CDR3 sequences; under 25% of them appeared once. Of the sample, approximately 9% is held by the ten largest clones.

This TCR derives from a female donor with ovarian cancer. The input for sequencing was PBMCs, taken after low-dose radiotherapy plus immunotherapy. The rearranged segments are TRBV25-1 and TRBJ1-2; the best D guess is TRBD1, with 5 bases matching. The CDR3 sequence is CASSEQGWGYGYTF. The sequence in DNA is TGTGCCAGCAGTGAACAGGGTTGGGGCTATGGCTACACCTTC.